This T cell receptor (beta chain) was found in a study of response to subunit inactivated influenza vaccine. Of note for this clonotype: The antigen is undetermined.

The V gene end was trimmed by 2 bases and the J gene end by 9 bases; junction bases not matched to a gene: 7. Germline CDR1 and CDR2: MDHEN and SYDVKM. The CDR3 length is 14 residues. Each CDR3 protein is one row after TCRdb ran MiXCR on the RT-PCR reads. The sample carries 700,000 to 900,000 distinct CDR3 sequences, about 20% recorded once. Overall study results and limits: T cells newly recruited by each seasonal influenza vaccination are few, the authors suggested.

The rearrangement joins TRBV28 to TRBJ2-1; TRBD1 aligns across 7 bases. This TCR came from a man aged 50 or older who received an inactivated influenza vaccine. The sample consisted of PBMCs from blood, taken about 5 days after vaccination. CDR3 DNA sequence: TGTGCCAGCAGTTTACGAGGGGGCAAGAGTGAGCAGTTCTTC. Protein product: CASSLRGGKSEQFF.